A selection of T cell receptor beta chains follows, all from one sample in a study of control samples from healthy donors and cancer patients. Method: immunoSEQ multiplex PCR; TCRdb's copy keeps in-frame clones and lacks some. The sample carries about 120,000 clones, roughly 92% recorded once. The sample comprised blood. These receptors came from a man between 18 and 29 years old in good health. Both conserved end residues are part of each CDR3. A D gene is named only where the DNA matches it firmly. Some rows have no size entry. The others give once, few or many, or a class for an expanded clone.

v_call	clone_size	d_call	j_call	cdr3_aa	cdr3_nt
TRBV18	NA	NA	TRBJ2-7	CASSPGGQPSYEQYF	TGTGCCAGCTCACCAGGCGGGCAGCCCTCCTACGAGCAGTACTTC
TRBV6-5	NA	NA	TRBJ1-2	CASIDRGARVYGYTF	TGTGCCAGCATCGATCGGGGGGCAAGGGTATATGGCTACACCTTC
TRBV5-1	NA	TRBD2	TRBJ2-1	CASSQWGLAANNEQFF	TGCGCCAGCAGCCAATGGGGACTAGCGGCAAACAATGAGCAGTTCTTC
TRBV11-1	NA	NA	TRBJ1-2	CASSPQTGWRGYTF	TGTGCCAGCAGCCCCCAAACCGGGTGGCGTGGCTACACCTTC
TRBV11-3	NA	NA	TRBJ1-1	CASSFGSSDTEAFF	TGTGCCAGCAGCTTTGGGTCATCGGACACTGAAGCTTTCTTT
TRBV12-3/TRBV12-4	NA	NA	TRBJ1-2	CASIVSQGDGYTF	TGTGCCAGCATCGTATCACAGGGAGATGGCTACACCTTC
TRBV2	once	NA	TRBJ1-1	CASSEDMNTEAFF	TGTGCCAGCAGTGAAGATATGAACACTGAAGCTTTCTTT
TRBV7-6	NA	NA	TRBJ1-3	CASSRLLPGYTGNTIYF	TGTGCCAGCAGCCGTCTCCTCCCAGGGTACACTGGAAACACCATATATTTT
TRBV15	once	NA	TRBJ2-1	CATSRVGTAGGEQFF	TGTGCCACCAGCAGAGTGGGGACTGCAGGGGGGGAGCAGTTCTTC
TRBV10-1	NA	TRBD2	TRBJ2-5	CASSEGVTSGSQETQYF	TGCGCCAGCAGTGAGGGGGTGACTAGCGGGTCCCAAGAGACCCAGTACTTC
TRBV6-1	few	TRBD2	TRBJ2-1	CASSELAGSYNEQFF	TGTGCCAGCAGTGAACTAGCGGGCTCCTACAATGAGCAGTTCTTC
TRBV2	NA	NA	TRBJ1-2	CASSEETGGYGYTF	TGTGCCAGCAGTGAAGAAACAGGAGGCTATGGCTACACCTTC
TRBV5-6	NA	NA	TRBJ1-6	CASSLSWTEINSPLHF	TGTGCCAGCAGCTTGTCCTGGACAGAAATTAATTCACCCCTCCACTTT
TRBV15	few	NA	TRBJ1-2	CATSSDNYGYTF	TGTGCCACCAGCAGCGACAACTATGGCTACACCTTC
TRBV7-9	NA	NA	TRBJ1-3	CASSFHRGDTIYF	TGTGCCAGCAGCTTTCACCGGGGGGACACCATATATTTT
TRBV29-1	once	TRBD2	TRBJ2-5	CSARLAGGETQYF	TGCAGCGCCCGACTAGCGGGGGGCGAGACCCAGTACTTC
TRBV4-1	NA	NA	TRBJ1-5	CASSHPPGGAGVNQPQHF	TGCGCCAGCAGCCACCCCCCTGGGGGGGCCGGGGTCAATCAGCCCCAGCATTTT
TRBV9	NA	TRBD2	TRBJ2-1	CASSSSGGPYNEQFF	TGTGCCAGCAGTTCTAGCGGGGGACCCTACAATGAGCAGTTCTTC
TRBV19	few	TRBD1	TRBJ2-1	CASTPEGTGYNEQFF	TGTGCCAGTACCCCCGAGGGGACAGGGTACAATGAGCAGTTCTTC
TRBV25-1	NA	NA	TRBJ2-7	CASSADLYEQYF	TGTGCCAGCAGCGCCGACCTCTACGAGCAGTACTTC